This TCR beta chain was retrieved from a study of blood T cell repertoires in COVID-19. After removal of 4 bases from V and 8 bases from J, the junction contained 7 bases not matched to a gene. CDR1 is MNHEY and CDR2 is SMNVEV in the germline V gene (reference sequence). The CDR3 is 13 residues long. Profiled with immunoSEQ multiplex PCR; TCRdb holds only in-frame clones, not every one. The sample includes hundreds of thousands of clones, more than 75% of them seen just once. Sample: peripheral blood. This sequence originates from a woman aged 55-69 years with COVID-19, enrolled during active disease. The rearrangement joins TRBV27 to TRBJ1-2; 7 nucleotides align to TRBD1. The CDR3 sequence: CASSWFRGEGYTF. CDR3 nucleotides: TGTGCCAGCAGTTGGTTCAGGGGGGAAGGCTACACCTTC.